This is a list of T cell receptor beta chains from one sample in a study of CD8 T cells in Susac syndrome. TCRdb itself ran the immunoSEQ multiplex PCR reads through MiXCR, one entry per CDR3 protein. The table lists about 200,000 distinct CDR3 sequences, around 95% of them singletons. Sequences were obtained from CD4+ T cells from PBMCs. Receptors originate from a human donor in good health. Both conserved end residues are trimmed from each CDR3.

CDR3aa: ATSRDYNEQF
v_gene: TRBV15

CDR3aa: SANTGTGENIQY
v_gene: TRBV20-1

CDR3aa: ATSPGRGPGDEQF
v_gene: TRBV24-1

CDR3aa: ASLTDSYNEQF
v_gene: TRBV5-1

CDR3aa: AWSVQDREPQH
v_gene: TRBV30

CDR3aa: ASSRTSGSSGDTQY
v_gene: TRBV12-3/TRBV12-4

CDR3aa: ASSNYRLIAKNIQY
v_gene: TRBV12-3/TRBV12-4

CDR3aa: ASSSRRGTQY
v_gene: TRBV7-9

CDR3aa: ASSPTPRQAYGYT
v_gene: TRBV18

CDR3aa: ASSQAGYNEKLF
v_gene: TRBV3-1

CDR3aa: AISPDRDTQY
v_gene: TRBV10-3

CDR3aa: ASSQDVGTQY
v_gene: TRBV3-1

CDR3aa: AAVKDRGQETQY
v_gene: TRBV2

CDR3aa: ASSRPGQQNIQY
v_gene: TRBV6-2/TRBV6-3

CDR3aa: ASSAAAAQNGETQY
v_gene: TRBV3-1

CDR3aa: SARDSVGGKEAF
v_gene: TRBV20-1

CDR3aa: SARVGVVRELF
v_gene: TRBV20-1

CDR3aa: ASSSRRDGTGNFYGYT
v_gene: TRBV6-5

CDR3aa: SARGGGLSYGYT
v_gene: TRBV20-1

CDR3aa: ASSQRLETGELF
v_gene: TRBV23-1

CDR3aa: ATSDVGLAGGYEQF
v_gene: TRBV24-1

CDR3aa: ASRTRDRTEKLF
v_gene: TRBV6-5

CDR3aa: ASRDRNSNQPQH
v_gene: TRBV5-6

CDR3aa: ASSLYGGVSTEAF
v_gene: TRBV19

CDR3aa: ASRPYYGDSYNEQF
v_gene: TRBV6-1

CDR3aa: SASPDRAGETQY
v_gene: TRBV29-1